The following is a T cell receptor (beta chain) sequence with its context. No cognate antigen has been identified for it. The sample holds no much larger clone one base away, and base qualities are not on file. The data stem from a study of blood T cell repertoires in COVID-19 (dated by TCRdb to about 2020). Background on the whole study: Samples covering the acute and convalescent phases of COVID-19 were provided by collaborators in the United States, Italy and Spain. The material from the prospective study consisted of cDNA or gDNA derived from T cells, B-cell-depleted T cells, or PBMCs. The repertoires were released in a freely available public database meant as a resource for research on the immune response to SARS-CoV-2. Where HLA class I and class II types were available, the types were taken from metadata supplied by the sample provider, not from assay-based typing. Subjects who had been exposed to COVID-19, were actively infected with it, or had recovered from it provided the deeply sampled blood TCRbeta repertoires that made up the dataset. The samples were drawn from the first 160 participants of the ongoing ImmuneRACE study and from 950 to 1,500 subjects provided by 6 global collaborators. The sample metadata nearly always contained a de-identified subject ID, COVID-19 status, age in years and sex.

V drops 0 bases and J drops 0 bases, leaving 6 bases in between. The CDR3 has 15 amino acids, counting the end cysteine and phenylalanine. The retained sequence is limited to the CDR3, 45 bases, with the frame set at the first base. Looking up the germline V gene yields CDR1 ENHRY and CDR2 SYGVKD. The research as a whole found: The quantity of clinical and demographic metadata differed by source and by participant and was supplied without curation.

The immunoSEQ Assay, a bias-controlled multiplex PCR, was used to amplify TCRbeta CDR3 regions from genomic DNA. For the original study's pipeline: Within the assay, amplification of reference gene primers was used to estimate how many nucleated cells each sample contained. To quantify the absolute abundance of each unique TCRbeta CDR3 rearrangement, sequence reads were collapsed and filtered. For each sample, productive Simpson clonality was calculated as the square root of Simpson's diversity index over productive rearrangements. TCRdb's version of the immuneACCESS table is confined to in-frame rearrangements and falls short of the full clone set. An unresolved V gene accounts for under half of the shortfall where checked; the remainder is of unknown origin. For V, J and clone size, that table is used; D and trimming come from the DNA. The sample yields roughly 130,000 clones; 75% to 90% were counted once. Around 2.3% of the sample goes to the ten largest clones.

Enrolling through a virtual design, the prospective study's participants ranged in age from roughly 18 to 100 years and lived across 24 United States geographic areas. In the prospective study, cohorts were assigned on the basis of participant-reported clinical history obtained from a screening survey and a study questionnaire. ImmuneRACE Cohort 3 recovered participants were defined by two consecutive negative NP/OP PCR tests, healthcare professional clearance, or symptom resolution. Mobile phlebotomists in the prospective study collected whole blood, serum and a nasopharyngeal or oropharyngeal swab from every participant. Additional blood draws and questionnaires over a 2-month period could optionally be provided by prospective study participants. Prospective study blood samples were shipped either frozen or at room temperature before DNA extraction.

The sequenced material came from PBMCs or T cells enriched from blood (not recorded which). This clonotype was obtained from a woman between 45 and 60 years old who had recovered from COVID-19. Rearrangement joined TRBV10-3 to TRBJ2-4, and possibly TRBD1, on 5 matching bases. The DNA sequence reads TGTGCCATCAGTGAGTCCAGGGAAGCCAAAAACATTCAGTACTTC. It is translated as CAISESREAKNIQYF.